This T cell receptor (beta chain) was recorded in a study of T-cell memory formation after mild COVID-19. As for the study in general: TCR clusters showed largely donor specificity.

5'RACE primed from the constant segment yielded TCR alpha and TCR beta cDNA libraries bearing sample barcodes and UMIs. TCRdb re-derived calls from the 5' RACE reads in MiXCR, one entry per CDR3 protein. This sample has hundreds of thousands of distinct CDR3 sequences, with less than 25% found just once. This clonotype was detected only a few times. Its antigen is still unknown. Study results and limitations: Specificity for SARS-CoV-2 was not confirmed among the second-wave clones peaking on day 37. CD4+ contracting clones were found mainly in CM and EM, and CD8+ ones in EMRA.

The TCR originated in an adult woman who had mild COVID-19 (a few samples of this study predate the infection). Cell type and time point are not known. Sequenced: PBMCs or a T cell subset sorted from them (not recorded which).

CDR3 nucleotides: TGTGCCACCAGTGATTCGCGGGACAGGGTCTACGAGCAGTACTTC. Translating it yields CATSDSRDRVYEQYF. This rearrangement joins TRBV24-1 to TRBJ2-7; 9 bases agree with TRBD1. The CDR3 length is 15 residues. Trimming removed 2 bases from V and 3 bases from J; junction bases left unmatched: 4. CDR1 and CDR2 (germline): KGHDR, SFDVKD.